Shown below are 19 T cell receptor beta chains from a single sample sequenced in a study of T cell responses to AZD1222 COVID-19 vaccine. Sequenced by immunoSEQ multiplex PCR; TCRdb stores in-frame clones only, minus some. Found here are tens of thousands of clones, 80% to 90% of them singletons; the top ten hold about 16%. The sample here was peripheral blood, taken on day 0 of AZD1222 vaccination. The origin of the receptors is an adult in good health.

The rearrangement links TRBV6-5 to TRBJ2-7, with unresolved D. V shed 8 bases and J shed 3 bases, with 11 bases lying between them. This CDR3 contains 12 residues. Germline CDR1 and CDR2: MNHEY and SVGAGI. As DNA, the CDR3 is TGTGCCAGCGGAACACAGAACTACGAGCAGTACTTC. Translated: CASGTQNYEQYF.

The chain is built from TRBV5-5 and TRBJ1-2, with 8 bases identical to TRBD1. J was trimmed by 4 bases and V by 0 bases; bases with no gene match: 14. The germline V gene encodes CDR1 SGHKS and CDR2 YYEKEE (reference sequence). This CDR3 comprises 18 residues. CDR3 in amino acids: CASSLVFQGAITTYGYTF. In DNA, the CDR3 is TGTGCCAGCAGCTTGGTATTTCAGGGGGCAATAACCACCTATGGCTACACCTTC.

This sequence joins TRBV10-3 and TRBJ2-3; possible D gene TRBD1, 5 bases. The CDR3 runs 12 residues. The germline gives CDR1 ENHRY, CDR2 SYGVKD. V lost 6 bases and J 8 bases, leaving 12 bases between the germline ends. DNA of the CDR3: TGTGCCATCAGGGCAGGGCAGGGTACGCAGTATTTT. This encodes CAIRAGQGTQYF.

The V call is TRBV4-1, the J call TRBJ1-2; D remains ambiguous. The V gene's germline CDR1 is MGHRA and CDR2 YSYEKL. The CDR3 extends over 15 amino acids. Trimming shortened V by 1 base and J by 3 bases, and 12 bases separated the two germline ends. The CDR3: CASSQVPGGDYGYTF. The CDR3 DNA is TGCGCCAGCAGCCAAGTCCCCGGTGGGGACTATGGCTACACCTTC.

The chain joins TRBV12-3 or TRBV12-4 to TRBJ1-1; D call uncertain. Deletions cut 3 bases from V and 8 bases from J, with 13 bases between. CDR3 size: 13 residues. CDR3 DNA: TGTGCCAGCAGTTTGAGCGGGCGAGGGGAAGCTTTCTTT. Encoded protein: CASSLSGRGEAFF.

The CDR3 spells CASRDPGGLNTEAFF. CDR3 sequence (DNA): TGTGCCAGCAGGGACCCAGGGGGACTGAACACTGAAGCTTTCTTT. The V and J genes are TRBV6-4 and TRBJ1-1; 7 positions match TRBD1. The CDR3 length is 15 residues. The V gene end was trimmed by 6 bases and the J gene end by 0 bases; junction bases not matched to a gene: 7. The V gene's germline CDR1 is MRHNA and CDR2 SNTAGT.

The chain recombines TRBV3-1 (or the pseudogene TRBV3-2) with TRBJ1-2, with 11 bases aligning to TRBD1. The CDR3 is 16 residues long. The V and J ends lost 5 bases and 6 bases, in that order; junction bases with no gene match: 11. CDR1 LGHDT and CDR2 YNNKEL come from the germline V gene (reference sequence). Here the CDR3 reads CASSWGGSGQGDGYTF. The CDR3 nucleotides are TGTGCCAGCAGCTGGGGCGGGTCGGGACAGGGGGATGGCTACACCTTC.

This chain joins TRBV2 and TRBJ1-2; 9 nucleotides align to TRBD1. Germline V gene data show CDR1 as SNHLY and CDR2 as FYNNEI. V lost 4 bases, J lost 6 bases, and 3 bases stayed unmatched. This CDR3 is 13 amino acids long. The CDR3, as DNA: TGTGCCAGCAGTGTGGGGACAGGGAATGGCTACACCTTC. Its translation is CASSVGTGNGYTF.

For the CDR3, the DNA is TGTGCCAGCAGCTTGACTAGCGGCTCCTACAATGAGCAGTTCTTC. Its translation: CASSLTSGSYNEQFF. The rearrangement uses TRBV5-4 and TRBJ2-1; 8 nucleotides line up with TRBD2. Germline V gene sequence: CDR1 SGHNT, CDR2 YYREEE (reference sequence). CDR3 length: 15 amino acids. V shed 1 base, J shed 0 bases, and the junction held 0 bases outside the gene matches.

The V and J genes are TRBV5-6 and TRBJ2-5, with D perhaps TRBD1 or TRBD2 (6 bases each). V was pared by 3 bases and J by 7 bases, with 19 bases between. The length of the CDR3 is 15 residues. CDR1 and CDR2 (germline): SGHDT, YYEEEE. Here the CDR3 DNA reads TGTGCCAGCAGCTCCCGGGGGAGCACGGGGGCGACCCAGTACTTC. This encodes CASSSRGSTGATQYF.

In its sample, this clone was seen once. This same CDR3 is encoded by further DNA sequences in the sample. The chain carries TRBV5-1 and TRBJ2-3; D is possibly TRBD2 (6 bases). Trimming removed 2 bases from V and 1 base from J, with 8 bases in between. The CDR3 is 14 amino acids. The germline V gene has CDR1 SGHRS and CDR2 YFSETQ. Here the CDR3 reads CASSLSGGTDTQYF. CDR3 nucleotide sequence: TGCGCCAGCAGCTTATCGGGGGGCACAGATACGCAGTATTTT.

This chain joins TRBV5-6 and TRBJ1-6; D might be TRBD1 (5 bases). V dropped 0 bases and J dropped 8 bases, with 15 bases sitting between them. This CDR3 has 16 amino acids. Germline CDR1 SGHDT, CDR2 YYEEEE. The CDR3 DNA is TGTGCCAGCAGCTTGGCCCCAGGGTTCAATGATTCACCCCTCCACTTT. This encodes CASSLAPGFNDSPLHF. The variable domain in full, with the rest retrieved from reference TRBV5-6 and TRBJ1-6, is DAGVTQSPTHLIKTRGQQVTLRCSPKSGHDTVSWYQQALGQGPQFIFQYYEEEERQRGNFPDRFSGHQFPNYSSELNVNALLLGDSALYLCASSLAPGFNDSPLHFGNGTRLTVT.

The sample holds one count of this clone. The V call is TRBV7-6, the J call TRBJ1-4; perhaps TRBD1 as D (6 bases). Trimming pared 5 bases from V and 7 bases from J, leaving 20 bases between. Germline V gene sequence: CDR1 SGHVS, CDR2 FNYEAQ. CDR3 size: 16 residues. The CDR3 region has the DNA TGTGCCAGCAGCCTCCTGAAGGGGGAGGCCGGTGAAAAACTGTTTTTT. Amino acid sequence: CASSLLKGEAGEKLFF.

The V and J genes are TRBV7-9 and TRBJ1-2; the match to TRBD1 covers 8 bases. The V gene's germline CDR1 is SEHNR and CDR2 FQNEAQ (reference sequence). V shed 5 bases, J shed 8 bases, and the junction held 4 bases outside the gene matches. The CDR3 contains 12 residues. The CDR3 DNA follows: TGTGCCAGCAGCCCGGACAGGGTAGGCTACACCTTC. Encoded protein: CASSPDRVGYTF.

The chain recombines TRBV24-1 with TRBJ2-3; tentatively, D is TRBD2 (5 bases). This CDR3 has 14 residues. V was cut by 6 bases and J by 1 base, with 10 bases left in between. Germline V CDR1 and CDR2: KGHDR, SFDVKD. CDR3 bases: TGTGCCACCAGTAAGGACGGGGGCACAGATACGCAGTATTTT. This codes for CATSKDGGTDTQYF.

This clone was seen just once. Written as DNA, the CDR3 is TGTGCCAGCAGCGCAGGGGGTAGCACCGGGGAGCTGTTTTTT. This sequence encodes CASSAGGSTGELFF. The rearrangement joins TRBV6-4 to TRBJ2-2; 7 nucleotides agree with TRBD1. In germline, CDR1 is MRHNA, CDR2 SNTAGT. CDR3 length: 14 residues. After removal of 6 bases from V and 4 bases from J, the junction contained 5 bases not matched to a gene.

V usage is TRBV2 and J usage is TRBJ1-1; perhaps TRBD1 as D (6 bases). CDR3 length: 16 amino acids. Germline V gene sequence: CDR1 SNHLY, CDR2 FYNNEI. The V end was cut by 10 bases, the J end by 6 bases, with 27 bases between. The CDR3 reads CATPIRGAGGESEAFF. The CDR3 DNA follows: TGTGCCACCCCAATACGGGGGGCGGGCGGGGAGTCTGAAGCTTTCTTT.

The chain carries TRBV13 and TRBJ1-3, with unresolved D. Germline assignment: CDR1 PRHDT and CDR2 FYEKMQ (reference sequence). Trimming pared 5 bases from V and 11 bases from J, leaving 13 bases between. There are 12 residues in the CDR3. The CDR3 here is CASSQSVHPIYF. Here the CDR3 DNA reads TGTGCCAGCAGCCAGAGCGTGCACCCCATATATTTT.

V usage is TRBV2 and J usage is TRBJ1-1; D is unresolved. The CDR3 totals 14 residues. V was cut by 4 bases and J by 3 bases, with 12 bases left in between. Germline-derived CDR1 and CDR2 are SNHLY and FYNNEI. In nucleotides, the CDR3 is TGTGCCAGCAGTGGGGCCGGAGGGCACACTGAAGCTTTCTTT. Its translation is CASSGAGGHTEAFF.